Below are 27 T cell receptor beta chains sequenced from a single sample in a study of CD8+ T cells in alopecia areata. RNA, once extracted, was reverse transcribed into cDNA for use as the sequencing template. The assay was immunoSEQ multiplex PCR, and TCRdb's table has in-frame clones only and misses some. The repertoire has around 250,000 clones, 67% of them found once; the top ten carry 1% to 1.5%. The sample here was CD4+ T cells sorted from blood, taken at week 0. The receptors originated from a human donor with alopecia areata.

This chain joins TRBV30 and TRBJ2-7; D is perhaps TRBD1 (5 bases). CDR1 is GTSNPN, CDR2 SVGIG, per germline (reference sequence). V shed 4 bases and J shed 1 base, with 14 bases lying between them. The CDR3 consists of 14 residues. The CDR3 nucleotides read TGTGCCTGGACACGTAGGGGTGTTTCCTACGAGCAGTACTTC. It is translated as CAWTRRGVSYEQYF.

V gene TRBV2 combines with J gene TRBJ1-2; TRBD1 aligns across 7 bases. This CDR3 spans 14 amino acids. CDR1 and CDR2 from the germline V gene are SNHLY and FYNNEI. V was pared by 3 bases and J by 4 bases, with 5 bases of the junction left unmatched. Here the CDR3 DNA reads TGTGCCAGCAGTGACCTACAGGGGAGCTATGGCTACACCTTC. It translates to CASSDLQGSYGYTF.

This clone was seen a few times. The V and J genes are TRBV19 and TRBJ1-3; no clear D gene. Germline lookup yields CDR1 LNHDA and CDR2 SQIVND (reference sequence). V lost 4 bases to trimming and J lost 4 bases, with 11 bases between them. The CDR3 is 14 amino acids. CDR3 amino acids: CASSRPQAGNTIYF. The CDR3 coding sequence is TGTGCCAGTAGTAGACCTCAGGCGGGAAACACCATATATTTT.

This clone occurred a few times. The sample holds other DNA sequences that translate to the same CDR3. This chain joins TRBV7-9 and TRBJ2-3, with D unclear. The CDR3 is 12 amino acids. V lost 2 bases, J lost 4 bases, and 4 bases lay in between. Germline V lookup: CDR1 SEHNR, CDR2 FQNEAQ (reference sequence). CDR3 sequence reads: CASSLQADTQYF. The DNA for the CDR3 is TGTGCCAGCAGCTTACAGGCAGATACGCAGTATTTT.

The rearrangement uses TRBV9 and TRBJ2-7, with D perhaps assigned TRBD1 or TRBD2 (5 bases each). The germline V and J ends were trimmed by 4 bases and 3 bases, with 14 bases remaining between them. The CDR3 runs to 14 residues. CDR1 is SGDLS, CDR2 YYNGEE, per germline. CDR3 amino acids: CASSPPGPGYEQYF. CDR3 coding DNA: TGTGCCAGCAGCCCTCCGGGACCGGGCTACGAGCAGTACTTC.

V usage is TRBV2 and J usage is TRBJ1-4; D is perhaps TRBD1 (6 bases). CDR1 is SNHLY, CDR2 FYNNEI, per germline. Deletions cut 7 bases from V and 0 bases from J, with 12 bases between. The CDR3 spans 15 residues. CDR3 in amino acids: CASTGVPATNEKLFF. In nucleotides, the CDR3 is TGTGCCAGCACAGGGGTCCCAGCAACTAATGAAAAACTGTTTTTT.

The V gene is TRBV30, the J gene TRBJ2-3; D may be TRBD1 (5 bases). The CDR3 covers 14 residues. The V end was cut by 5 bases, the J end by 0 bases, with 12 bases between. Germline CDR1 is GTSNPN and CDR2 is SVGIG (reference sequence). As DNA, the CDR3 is TGTGCCTGGGGTCTGGGGCCGAGCACAGATACGCAGTATTTT. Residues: CAWGLGPSTDTQYF.

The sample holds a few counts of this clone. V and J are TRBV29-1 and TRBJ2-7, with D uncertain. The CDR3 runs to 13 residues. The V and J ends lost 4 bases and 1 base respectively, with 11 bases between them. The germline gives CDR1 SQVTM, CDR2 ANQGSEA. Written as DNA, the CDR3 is TGCAGCGTTGTTCACAGCCATTCCTACGAGCAGTACTTC. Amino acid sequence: CSVVHSHSYEQYF.

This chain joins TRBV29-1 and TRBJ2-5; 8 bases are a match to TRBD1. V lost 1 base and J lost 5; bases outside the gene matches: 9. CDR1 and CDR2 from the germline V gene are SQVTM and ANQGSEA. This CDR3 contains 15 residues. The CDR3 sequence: CSVEVFRGLFETQYF. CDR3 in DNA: TGCAGCGTTGAAGTTTTCAGGGGGCTCTTTGAGACCCAGTACTTC. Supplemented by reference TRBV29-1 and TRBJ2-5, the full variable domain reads SAVISQKPSRDICQRGTSLTIQCQVDSQVTMMFWYRQQPGQSLTLIATANQGSEATYESGFVIDKFPISRPNLTFSTLTVSNMSPEDSSIYLCSVEVFRGLFETQYFGPGTRLLVL.

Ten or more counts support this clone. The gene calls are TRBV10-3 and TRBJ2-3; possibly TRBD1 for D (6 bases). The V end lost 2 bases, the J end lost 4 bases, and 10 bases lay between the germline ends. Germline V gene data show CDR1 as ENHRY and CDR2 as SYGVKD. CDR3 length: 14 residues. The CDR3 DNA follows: TGTGCCATCAGTGAGGGGGGCTGGGCAGATACGCAGTATTTT. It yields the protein CAISEGGWADTQYF.

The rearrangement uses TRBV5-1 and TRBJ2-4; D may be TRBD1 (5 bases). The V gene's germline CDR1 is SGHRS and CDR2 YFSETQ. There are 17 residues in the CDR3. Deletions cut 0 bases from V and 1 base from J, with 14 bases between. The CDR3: CASSLAAGKGAKNIQYF. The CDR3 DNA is TGCGCCAGCAGCTTGGCGGCAGGGAAGGGGGCCAAAAACATTCAGTACTTC.

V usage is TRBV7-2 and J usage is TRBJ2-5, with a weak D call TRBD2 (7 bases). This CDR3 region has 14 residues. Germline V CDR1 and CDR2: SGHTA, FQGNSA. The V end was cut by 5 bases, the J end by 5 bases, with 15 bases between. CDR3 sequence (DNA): TGTGCCAGCAGCCCGCGGGGGCGAGGGGAGACCCAGTACTTC. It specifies CASSPRGRGETQYF.

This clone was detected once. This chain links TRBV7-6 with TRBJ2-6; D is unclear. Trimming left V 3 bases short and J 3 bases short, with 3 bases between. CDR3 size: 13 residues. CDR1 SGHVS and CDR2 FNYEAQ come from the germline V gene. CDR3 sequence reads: CASSFVGANVLTF. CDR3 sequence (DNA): TGTGCCAGCAGCTTCGTTGGGGCCAACGTCCTGACTTTC. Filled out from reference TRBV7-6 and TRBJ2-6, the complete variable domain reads GAGVSQSPRYKVTKRGQDVALRCDPISGHVSLYWYRQALGQGPEFLTYFNYEAQQDKSGLPNDRFSAERPEGSISTLTIQRTEQRDSAMYRCASSFVGANVLTFGAGSRLTVL.

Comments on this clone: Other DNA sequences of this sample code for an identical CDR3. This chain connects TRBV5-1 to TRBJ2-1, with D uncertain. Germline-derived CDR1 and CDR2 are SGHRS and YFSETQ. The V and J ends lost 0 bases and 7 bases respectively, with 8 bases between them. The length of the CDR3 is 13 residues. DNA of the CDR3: TGCGCCAGCAGCTTGGCCGGTAGGAATGAGCAGTTCTTC. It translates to CASSLAGRNEQFF.

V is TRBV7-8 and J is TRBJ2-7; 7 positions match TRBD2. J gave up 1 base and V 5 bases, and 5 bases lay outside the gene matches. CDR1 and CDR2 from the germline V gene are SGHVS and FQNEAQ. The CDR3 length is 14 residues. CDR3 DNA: TGTGCCAGCAGCCCCGGGGGGACTTCCTACGAGCAGTACTTC. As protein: CASSPGGTSYEQYF.

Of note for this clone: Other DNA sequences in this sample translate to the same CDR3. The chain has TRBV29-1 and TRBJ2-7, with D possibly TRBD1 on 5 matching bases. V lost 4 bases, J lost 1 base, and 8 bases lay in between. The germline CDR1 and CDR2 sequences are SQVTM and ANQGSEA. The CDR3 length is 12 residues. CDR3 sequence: CSVGAGSYEQYF. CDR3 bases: TGCAGCGTTGGGGCAGGGTCCTACGAGCAGTACTTC.

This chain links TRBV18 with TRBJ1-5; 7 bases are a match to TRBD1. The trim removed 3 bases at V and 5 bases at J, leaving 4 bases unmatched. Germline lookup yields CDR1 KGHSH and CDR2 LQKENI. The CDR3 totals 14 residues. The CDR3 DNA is TGTGCCAGCTCACCCAACAGGGGCGATCAGCCCCAGCATTTT. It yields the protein CASSPNRGDQPQHF.

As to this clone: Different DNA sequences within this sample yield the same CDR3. CDR3 sequence reads: CSVVRGETQYF. The CDR3 DNA reads as TGCAGCGTTGTGAGGGGAGAGACCCAGTACTTC. The rearrangement joins TRBV29-1 to TRBJ2-5; D is perhaps TRBD1 or TRBD2 (5 bases each). This CDR3 comprises 11 residues. V gave up 4 bases and J gave up 4 bases, with 7 bases separating them. Germline V gene sequence: CDR1 SQVTM, CDR2 ANQGSEA.

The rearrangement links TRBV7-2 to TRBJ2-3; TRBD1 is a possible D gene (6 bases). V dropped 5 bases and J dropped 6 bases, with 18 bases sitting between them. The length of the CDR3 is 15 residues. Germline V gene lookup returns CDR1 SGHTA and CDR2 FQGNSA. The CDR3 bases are TGTGCCAGCAGCCCGCTGGGACATCACGGGGATACGCAGTATTTT. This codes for CASSPLGHHGDTQYF.

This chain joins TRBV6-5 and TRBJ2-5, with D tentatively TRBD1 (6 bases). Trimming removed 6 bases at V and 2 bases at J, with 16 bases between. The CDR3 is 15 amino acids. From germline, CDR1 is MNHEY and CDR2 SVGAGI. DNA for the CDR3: TGTGCCAGCAGCCGAAGCAACACAGGGCAAGAGACCCAGTACTTC. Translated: CASSRSNTGQETQYF.

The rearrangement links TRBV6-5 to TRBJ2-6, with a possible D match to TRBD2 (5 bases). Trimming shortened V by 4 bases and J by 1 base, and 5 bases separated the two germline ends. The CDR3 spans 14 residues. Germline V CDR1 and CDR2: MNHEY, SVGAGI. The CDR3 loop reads CASSSGSGANVLTF. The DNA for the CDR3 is TGTGCCAGCAGTTCGGGATCTGGGGCCAACGTCCTGACTTTC.

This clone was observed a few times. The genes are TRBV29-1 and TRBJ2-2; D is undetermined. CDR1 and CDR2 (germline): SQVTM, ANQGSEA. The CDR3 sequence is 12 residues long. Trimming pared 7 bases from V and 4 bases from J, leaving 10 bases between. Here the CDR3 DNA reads TGCAGCGCTGGGGAATCCACCGGGGAGCTGTTTTTT. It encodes CSAGESTGELFF.

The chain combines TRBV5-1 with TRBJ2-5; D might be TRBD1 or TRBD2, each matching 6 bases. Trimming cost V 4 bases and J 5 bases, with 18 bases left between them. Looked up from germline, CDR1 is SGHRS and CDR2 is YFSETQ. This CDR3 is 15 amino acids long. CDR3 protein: CASSPGGHTGETQYF. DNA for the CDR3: TGCGCCAGCAGCCCCGGGGGCCATACGGGGGAGACCCAGTACTTC.

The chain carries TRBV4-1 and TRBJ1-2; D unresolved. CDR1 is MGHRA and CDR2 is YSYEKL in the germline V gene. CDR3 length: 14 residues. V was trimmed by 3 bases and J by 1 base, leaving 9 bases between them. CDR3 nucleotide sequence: TGCGCCAGCAGCCAGGTCCAATTTAACTATGGCTACACCTTC. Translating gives CASSQVQFNYGYTF.

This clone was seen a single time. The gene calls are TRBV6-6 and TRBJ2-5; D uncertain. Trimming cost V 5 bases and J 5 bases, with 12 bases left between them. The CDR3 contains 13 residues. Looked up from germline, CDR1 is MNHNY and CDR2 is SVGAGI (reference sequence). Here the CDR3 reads CASSPQSAETQYF. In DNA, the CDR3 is TGTGCCAGCAGTCCACAATCAGCCGAGACCCAGTACTTC.

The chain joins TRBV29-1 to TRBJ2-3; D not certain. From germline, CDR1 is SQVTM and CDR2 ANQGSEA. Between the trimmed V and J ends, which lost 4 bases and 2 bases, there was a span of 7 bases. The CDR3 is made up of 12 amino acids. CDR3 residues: CSVVENTDTQYF. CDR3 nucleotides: TGCAGCGTTGTAGAGAACACAGATACGCAGTATTTT.

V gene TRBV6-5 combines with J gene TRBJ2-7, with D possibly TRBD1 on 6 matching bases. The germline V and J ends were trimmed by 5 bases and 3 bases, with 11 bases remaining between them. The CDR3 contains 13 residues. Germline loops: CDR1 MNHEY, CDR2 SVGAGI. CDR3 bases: TGTGCCAGCAGTGAACAGGGTTACTACGAGCAGTACTTC. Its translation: CASSEQGYYEQYF.